This note documents a single T cell receptor (beta chain) sequence. This clone was seen a few times. Its cognate antigen has yet to be identified. No much larger clone exists at a distance of one base, and base qualities are not known. These data belong to a study of technical replicates of blood from several donors (dated by TCRdb to the late 2010s). Library prep was done by the immunoSEQ multiplex PCR assay. Held by TCRdb, this immuneACCESS table contains in-frame sequences only and omits some clones. Under half of the omission traces to an unresolved V gene where checked; the cause of the rest is unknown. Within this sample are some 96,000 clones, with approximately 96% of them counted one time only. Jointly, the top ten make up approximately 0.22% of the sample. V is shortened by 10 bases, J by 1 base, and the region joining them spans 10 bases. The cysteine opens and the phenylalanine closes a CDR3 of 12 amino acids. CDR3 DNA only is kept here, 36 bases in frame from base 1. CDR1 is given as MNHEY and CDR2 as SMNVEV, both from the germline V gene (reference sequence).

The source material was T cells isolated from PBMCs. This receptor was obtained from a human donor in good health. The sequence links TRBV27 to TRBJ1-1, with the D gene call left open. In nucleotides, the sequence is TGTGCCACCACGAGTGGGAACACTGAAGCTTTCTTT. Translated, this gives CATTSGNTEAFF.